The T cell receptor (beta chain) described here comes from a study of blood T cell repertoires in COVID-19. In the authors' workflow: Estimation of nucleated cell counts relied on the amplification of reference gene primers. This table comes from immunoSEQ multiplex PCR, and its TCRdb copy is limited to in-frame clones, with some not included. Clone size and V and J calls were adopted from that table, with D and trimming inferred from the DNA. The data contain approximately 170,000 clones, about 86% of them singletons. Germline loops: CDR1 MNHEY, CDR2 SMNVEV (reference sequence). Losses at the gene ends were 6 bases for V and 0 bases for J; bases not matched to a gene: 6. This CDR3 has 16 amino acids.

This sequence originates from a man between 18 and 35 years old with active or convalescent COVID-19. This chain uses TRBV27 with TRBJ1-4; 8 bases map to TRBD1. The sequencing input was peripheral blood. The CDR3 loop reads CASSRTGRPTNEKLFF. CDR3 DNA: TGTGCCAGCAGCCGGACAGGGCGGCCAACTAATGAAAAACTGTTTTTT.